This T cell receptor beta chain derives from a study of shared clonotypes between healthy human individuals. Study-wide results and caveats: Collection of samples was limited to blood; tissue repertoires likely differ.

V dropped 6 bases and J dropped 0 bases, with 17 bases sitting between them. Germline V gene sequence: CDR1 MDHEN, CDR2 SYDVKM. The CDR3 length is 16 residues. Profiled with immunoSEQ multiplex PCR; TCRdb holds only in-frame clones, not every one. Of under 850,000 clones in the sample, almost 95% were seen once. As for this clone: Its antigen is unknown.

Naive-designated CD8 cells lacked CD45RO, were positively enriched for CCR7, and omitted terminally differentiated effector memory CD45RA+ cells. Sequenced input: naive CD8+ T cells sorted from blood. The rearrangement uses TRBV28 and TRBJ1-1; perhaps TRBD1 as D (6 bases). This sequence originates from a man aged 25 to 45 in good health. The CDR3 loop is CASRRGVGSMNTEAFF. The CDR3 region has the DNA TGTGCCAGCAGGAGGGGGGTCGGCTCGATGAACACTGAAGCTTTCTTT. Full variable domain (remainder filled in from reference TRBV28 and TRBJ1-1): DVKVTQSSRYLVKRTGEKVFLECVQDMDHENMFWYRQDPGLGLRLIYFSYDVKMKEKGDIPEGYSVSREKKERFSLILESASTNQTSMYLCASRRGVGSMNTEAFFGQGTRLTVV.